The entry that follows covers one T cell receptor (beta chain) sequence. The sample originates from a study of control samples from healthy donors and cancer patients. This CDR3 has 12 residues. Deletions cut 3 bases from V and 5 bases from J, with 10 bases between. CDR1 is SQVTM, CDR2 ANQGSEA, per germline. Using immunoSEQ multiplex PCR, the repertoire was profiled, and TCRdb retains in-frame clones only, with some absent. The data hold over 100,000 clones, with roughly 89% observed a single time. Sequencing was performed on blood. The TCR originated in a woman in her 50s in good health. V usage is TRBV29-1 and J usage is TRBJ1-1; D unresolved. The CDR3 DNA follows: TGCAGCGTTGACCCGAAGGGAACTGAAGCTTTCTTT. This gives the protein CSVDPKGTEAFF.